Below, one TCR beta chain is given with its context. Germline assignment: CDR1 LNHDA and CDR2 SQIVND (reference sequence). This CDR3 comprises 13 residues. Trimming cost V 1 base and J 6 bases, with 9 bases left between them. Noted time point: late/post reinfection, 12 to 24 weeks after detection. No in vitro expansion preceded TCR sequencing of the sorted cells. Method: immunoSEQ multiplex PCR; TCRdb's copy keeps in-frame clones and lacks some. The table lists approximately 46,000 clones, about 91% of them singletons. The sample belongs to a study of memory CD8 T cells in hepatitis C reinfection. Across the study: Samples late or after reinfection came 12 to 24 weeks post-detection.

The sequencing sample was made of naive CD8+ T cells sorted from blood. This receptor was taken from a man between 18 and 29 years old with hepatitis C virus infection. The chain joins TRBV19 to TRBJ1-1; D not certain. DNA for the CDR3: TGTGCCAGTAGTATAGTCCTCCGGTCTGAAGCTTTCTTT. Its protein is CASSIVLRSEAFF.